This TCR beta chain was found in a study of identical twins. Trimming took 6 bases from V and 4 from J, leaving 8 bases between them. There are 11 residues in the CDR3. Germline assignment: CDR1 DFQATT and CDR2 SNEGSKA (reference sequence). Each CDR3 protein is one row after TCRdb ran MiXCR on the 5' RACE reads. The sample lists 640,000 or so distinct CDR3 sequences, approximately 6.1% occurring once. This TCR came from a man aged 18 to 30 in good health. The chain combines TRBV20-1 with TRBJ2-3; D is unclear. The sample comprised naive T cells sorted from blood. The CDR3 nucleotides read TGCAGTGCCCCTCGAGCAGATACGCAGTATTTT. Translation gives CSAPRADTQYF.